Listed below are T cell receptor beta chains from one sample, sequenced in a study of OX40 agonist ivuxolimab in advanced cancers. Generated by immunoSEQ multiplex PCR, the TCRdb table keeps only in-frame clones and is missing some. The sample consists of 35,000 to 45,000 clones, 83% of them appearing once. The material sequenced was CD4+ or CD8+ T cells sorted from blood, taken in a trial of the OX40 agonist ivuxolimab. All receptors derive from an adult with an advanced solid tumor such as melanoma, head and neck, liver or kidney cancer. Each CDR3 is given with its conserved first and last residue. The order of the fields is J gene, D gene, clone size, V gene, CDR3 protein, CDR3 DNA. A D gene is named only where the DNA matches it firmly. Size is omitted from some rows. Given values are once, few, many or a class for expanded clones.

>TRBJ1-1|NA|few|TRBV5-1
CASSLGAREAFF
TGCGCCAGCAGCTTGGGAGCCAGAGAAGCTTTCTTT
>TRBJ2-5|TRBD2|NA|TRBV4-1
CASSLERASGGRETQYF
TGCGCCAGCAGCCTCGAAAGGGCTAGCGGGGGTCGGGAGACCCAGTACTTC
>TRBJ2-1|NA|NA|TRBV7-9
CASSSDRVEQFF
TGTGCCAGCAGCTCCGACCGGGTAGAGCAGTTCTTC
>TRBJ2-3|TRBD2|NA|TRBV6-4
CASSEGRGAADTQYF
TGTGCCAGCAGTGAGGGGCGGGGGGCGGCAGATACGCAGTATTTT
>TRBJ2-7|NA|NA|TRBV4-3
CASRISHRVTDYEQYF
TGCGCCAGCAGAATCTCCCACCGCGTGACCGACTACGAGCAGTACTTC
>TRBJ2-3|NA|NA|TRBV9
CASSQGGRTDTQYF
TGTGCCAGCAGCCAAGGTGGACGCACAGATACGCAGTATTTT
>TRBJ2-5|NA|NA|TRBV5-6
CASSSLTRHAQAFQETQYF
TGTGCCAGCAGCTCCTTAACTCGACATGCCCAGGCCTTCCAAGAGACCCAGTACTTC
>TRBJ2-7|NA|once|TRBV6-1
CASRWTASYEQYF
TGTGCCAGCAGATGGACAGCTTCCTACGAGCAGTACTTC
>TRBJ2-7|NA|once|TRBV28
CASSAAGDNLYEQYF
TGTGCCAGCAGTGCGGCAGGGGATAATCTCTACGAGCAGTACTTC
>TRBJ2-3|NA|NA|TRBV19
CASSTGQASTDTQYF
TGTGCCAGTAGTACGGGTCAGGCAAGCACAGATACGCAGTATTTT
>TRBJ2-1|NA|NA|TRBV6-1
CASRNGLQGFNEQFF
TGTGCCAGCAGAAACGGGTTGCAGGGTTTCAATGAGCAGTTCTTC
>TRBJ2-7|TRBD2|NA|TRBV7-9
CASSWSGSGYEQYF
TGTGCCAGCAGCTGGAGCGGGAGTGGCTACGAGCAGTACTTC
>TRBJ2-1|TRBD2|NA|TRBV6-4
CASSDSRGGHNEQFF
TGTGCCAGCAGTGACTCGCGGGGGGGCCACAATGAGCAGTTCTTC
>TRBJ2-7|NA|NA|TRBV4-1
CASSQEQGTLYEQYF
TGCGCCAGCAGCCAAGAGCAGGGGACCCTTTACGAGCAGTACTTC
>TRBJ2-1|NA|NA|TRBV10-3
CAIKSPGTMDEQFF
TGTGCCATCAAGTCCCCCGGGACGATGGATGAGCAGTTCTTC
>TRBJ1-2|NA|few|TRBV5-1
CASSLLDGGNGYTF
TGCGCCAGCAGCTTGCTGGATGGGGGTAATGGCTACACCTTC
>TRBJ2-3|TRBD2|once|TRBV6-4
CASSEESGGPGDTQYF
TGTGCCAGCAGTGAGGAAAGCGGGGGGCCAGGGGATACGCAGTATTTT
>TRBJ1-4|NA|once|TRBV30
CAWEAGVREKLFF
TGTGCCTGGGAAGCAGGGGTGAGGGAAAAACTGTTTTTT
>TRBJ1-5|TRBD1|NA|TRBV19
CASSRDRVMHQPQHF
TGTGCCAGTAGTAGGGACAGGGTGATGCATCAGCCCCAGCATTTT
>TRBJ1-2|NA|NA|TRBV7-9
CASSSNGGLGYGYTF
TGTGCCAGCAGTAGCAACGGGGGGCTCGGCTATGGCTACACCTTC
>TRBJ1-5|NA|NA|TRBV19
CASSPTIQGYGEGQPQHF
TGTGCCAGTAGCCCTACGATACAGGGATACGGGGAGGGACAGCCCCAGCATTTT
>TRBJ2-7|NA|NA|TRBV5-1
CASSLVDSYEQYF
TGCGCCAGCAGCTTGGTGGATTCATACGAGCAGTACTTC
>TRBJ2-1|NA|NA|TRBV9
CASSVAYGSEQFF
TGTGCCAGCAGCGTAGCTTATGGCAGTGAGCAGTTCTTC
>TRBJ2-7|NA|NA|TRBV19
CASSPGSVGYEQYF
TGTGCCAGTAGTCCGGGATCGGTGGGATACGAGCAGTACTTC
>TRBJ1-4|TRBD1|NA|TRBV30
CAWSSTPTGGLEKLFF
TGTGCCTGGAGTTCAACCCCCACAGGGGGCCTTGAAAAACTGTTTTTT
>TRBJ2-3|TRBD2|NA|TRBV23-1
CASRTSGRALDTQYF
TGCGCCAGCAGAACTAGCGGGAGGGCCTTGGATACGCAGTATTTT
>TRBJ2-7|TRBD1|NA|TRBV19
CASSITQGDASYEQYF
TGTGCCAGTAGTATAACACAGGGGGACGCCTCCTACGAGCAGTACTTC
>TRBJ1-1|NA|NA|TRBV4-2
CASSRGGFTEAFF
TGTGCCAGCAGCCGAGGGGGATTTACTGAAGCTTTCTTT
>TRBJ2-2|TRBD2|NA|TRBV6-5
CASSSGLAVNTGELFF
TGTGCCAGCAGTTCGGGACTAGCGGTGAACACCGGGGAGCTGTTTTTT
>TRBJ2-7|NA|once|TRBV5-4
CASSLVGDHEQYF
TGTGCCAGCAGCCTGGTCGGAGACCACGAGCAGTACTTC
>TRBJ2-7|NA|NA|TRBV19
CASSSDGAYEQYF
TGTGCCAGTAGTTCCGACGGTGCCTACGAGCAGTACTTC
>TRBJ2-3|NA|NA|TRBV30
CAWSVRGGDTQYF
TGTGCCTGGAGTGTTAGAGGTGGGGATACGCAGTATTTT
>TRBJ1-1|NA|NA|TRBV13
CASRIFGAGVNTEAFF
TGTGCCAGCAGGATATTCGGGGCAGGGGTTAACACTGAAGCTTTCTTT
>TRBJ1-5|TRBD1|NA|TRBV27
CASSIGTGAYQPQHF
TGTGCCAGCAGTATAGGGACAGGGGCGTATCAGCCCCAGCATTTT
>TRBJ1-5|NA|NA|TRBV6-1
CASSFGPAQHF
TGTGCCAGCAGTTTCGGCCCGGCCCAGCATTTT
>TRBJ1-5|TRBD1|once|TRBV7-9
CASSLYNRGENQPQHF
TGTGCCAGCAGCTTGTACAACAGGGGTGAGAATCAGCCCCAGCATTTT
>TRBJ2-7|NA|NA|TRBV6-5
CASSYTGVYEQYF
TGTGCCAGCAGTTACACGGGAGTCTACGAGCAGTACTTC
>TRBJ2-7|TRBD1|NA|TRBV27
CASSLTAGGPYEQYF
TGTGCCAGCAGTTTAACGGCAGGGGGCCCCTACGAGCAGTACTTC
>TRBJ2-7|TRBD1|NA|TRBV6-5
CASSYGTGGFEQYF
TGTGCCAGCAGTTACGGGACAGGGGGCTTCGAGCAGTACTTC
>TRBJ2-7|TRBD1|NA|TRBV27
CASSLSGTASSYEQYF
TGTGCCAGCAGTTTATCGGGGACAGCGAGCTCCTACGAGCAGTACTTC
>TRBJ2-1|TRBD2|NA|TRBV27
CASSYGLAAYEQFF
TGTGCCAGCAGTTATGGACTAGCCGCCTATGAGCAGTTCTTC
>TRBJ2-2|TRBD2|NA|TRBV5-4
CASSLGLAGGNTGELFF
TGTGCCAGCAGCTTGGGACTAGCGGGGGGGAACACCGGGGAGCTGTTTTTT
>TRBJ2-2|TRBD2|NA|TRBV15
CATSSLGLALNTGELFF
TGTGCCACCAGCAGCTTAGGACTAGCGCTGAACACCGGGGAGCTGTTTTTT
>TRBJ1-1|TRBD1|NA|TRBV7-9
CASSPSTGGGTNEAFF
TGTGCCAGCAGCCCCTCGACAGGGGGCGGAACTAATGAAGCTTTCTTT
>TRBJ2-3|NA|medium-sized|TRBV7-6
CASSLQDSWAQYF
TGTGCCAGCAGCCTCCAGGACTCATGGGCGCAGTATTTT
>TRBJ2-7|NA|NA|TRBV4-2
CASSQEYANEQYF
TGTGCCAGCAGCCAAGAGTACGCGAACGAGCAGTACTTC
>TRBJ1-1|NA|NA|TRBV10-3
CAIKEGENTEAFF
TGTGCCATCAAAGAAGGGGAGAACACTGAAGCTTTCTTT
>TRBJ1-1|NA|NA|TRBV9
CASSFTGTSEAFF
TGTGCCAGCAGCTTCACAGGGACCTCTGAAGCTTTCTTT
>TRBJ2-3|NA|NA|TRBV5-1
CASSITGNPSTDTQYF
TGCGCCAGCAGCATAACAGGGAATCCCAGCACAGATACGCAGTATTTT
>TRBJ1-2|NA|NA|TRBV4-2
CASSQDLGTLNYGYTF
TGTGCCAGCAGCCAAGATTTAGGAACCCTTAACTATGGCTACACCTTC
>TRBJ2-3|TRBD1|NA|TRBV9
CASSGGQITDTQYF
TGTGCCAGCAGCGGGGGACAGATCACAGATACGCAGTATTTT
>TRBJ2-3|NA|once|TRBV27
CASSLFPRYTSTDTQYF
TGTGCCAGCAGTTTATTCCCTAGGTATACTAGCACAGATACGCAGTATTTT
>TRBJ1-4|NA|NA|TRBV7-9
CASTQPDRLATNEKLFF
TGTGCCAGCACCCAACCCGACAGACTTGCAACTAATGAAAAACTGTTTTTT
>TRBJ2-5|TRBD2|NA|TRBV7-9
CASSLGDYAEETQYF
TGTGCCAGCAGCTTGGGGGACTACGCTGAGGAGACCCAGTACTTC
>TRBJ2-1|TRBD1|NA|TRBV30
CAWSFGQGFEQFF
TGTGCCTGGAGTTTCGGACAGGGGTTTGAGCAGTTCTTC
>TRBJ2-3|TRBD1|few|TRBV28
CASRELGTEWDTQYF
TGTGCCAGCAGAGAGCTAGGGACAGAATGGGATACGCAGTATTTT
>TRBJ1-4|NA|NA|TRBV6-6
CASSPSLAANEKLFF
TGTGCCAGCAGTCCATCGTTGGCGGCAAATGAAAAACTGTTTTTT